This T cell receptor beta chain was obtained from a study of T-cell memory formation after mild COVID-19. About the research overall: Clusters of TCRs were largely donor specific.

Trimming pared 0 bases from V and 9 bases from J, leaving 17 bases between. This CDR3 region has 15 residues. Germline V gene data show CDR1 as SGHRS and CDR2 as YFSETQ. For this clonotype: Its specificity is not known.

A 5'RACE reaction primed in the constant segment made cDNA libraries of TCR alpha and TCR beta, and these carried sample barcodes and UMIs. TCRdb itself ran the 5' RACE reads through MiXCR, one entry per CDR3 protein. The repertoire holds hundreds of thousands of distinct CDR3 sequences, with 20% to 25% as singletons. Study results and limitations: Clones that got smaller from day 15 to 85 had even CD4/CD8, while clones growing later tipped toward CD4+. Contracting CD8+ clones were enriched in EMRA, CD4+ mainly in CM and EM.

The sequenced sample consisted of PBMCs or a T cell subset sorted from them (not recorded which). This chain joins TRBV5-1 and TRBJ2-3; D ambiguous. The TCR was taken from an adult woman who had mild COVID-19 (a few samples of this study predate the infection). Cell type and time point are not known. CDR3 nucleotide sequence: TGCGCCAGCAGCTTGGGCTCCTACAGTGATGGGACGCAGTATTTT. Translating it yields CASSLGSYSDGTQYF.